These T cell receptor beta chains were read from a single sample in a study of spatial heterogeneity in lung cancer. Each CDR3 protein gets one entry after TCRdb re-called the 5' RACE reads with MiXCR. The top ten hold 23% of the sample, which has thousands of distinct CDR3 sequences, approximately 27% seen once. The source was lung tumor tissue, collected at surgery. The receptors were sampled from a male donor with early-stage non-small cell lung cancer. CDR3s include the opening cysteine and the closing phenylalanine or tryptophan. A D gene is named only where the DNA matches it firmly. Size values are once, few and many counts, or a class for expanded clones, and some rows have none.

TRBJ2-3	TRBV11-2	many	TRBD2	CASSLAIAGGTDTQYF	TGTGCCAGCAGCTTAGCTATAGCGGGAGGAACAGATACGCAGTATTTT
TRBJ2-5	TRBV29-1	few	.	CSVDWGQSQETQYF	TGCAGCGTTGATTGGGGGCAATCACAAGAGACCCAGTACTTC
TRBJ2-3	TRBV27	medium-sized	.	CASSSLVSTDTQYF	TGTGCCAGCAGTTCCCTGGTTAGCACAGATACGCAGTATTTT
TRBJ2-5	TRBV7-7	.	TRBD1	CASSRQGGSQETQYF	TGTGCTAGCAGCCGACAGGGGGGGTCCCAAGAGACCCAGTACTTC
TRBJ1-1	TRBV6-2/TRBV6-3	medium-sized	.	CASSYRDNTEAFF	TGTGCCAGCAGTTACCGGGACAACACTGAAGCTTTCTTT
TRBJ2-4	TRBV20-1	.	TRBD2	CSATQGLAGGYIQYF	TGCAGTGCTACTCAAGGGCTAGCGGGAGGGTACATTCAGTACTTC
TRBJ2-4	TRBV27	.	TRBD1	CASSLDRGLGNIQYF	TGTGCCAGCAGTCTCGACAGGGGGCTTGGAAACATTCAGTACTTC
TRBJ1-1	TRBV9	medium-sized	.	CASSELNTEAFF	TGTGCCAGCAGCGAATTGAACACTGAAGCTTTCTTT
TRBJ1-6	TRBV7-9	medium-sized	.	CASSFEVATNSPLHF	TGTGCCAGCAGCTTTGAAGTGGCCACAAATTCACCCCTCCACTTT
TRBJ1-2	TRBV7-8	medium-sized	TRBD1	CASSLGQGNYGYTF	TGTGCCAGCAGCCTGGGACAGGGTAACTATGGCTACACCTTC
TRBJ2-7	TRBV30	medium-sized	.	CAWSAELDNGEQYF	TGTGCCTGGAGTGCTGAACTGGACAACGGCGAGCAGTACTTC
TRBJ2-1	TRBV7-2	medium-sized	TRBD2	CASSIGLAGAREQFF	TGTGCCAGCAGCATCGGACTAGCGGGAGCCAGGGAGCAGTTCTTC
TRBJ2-1	TRBV7-9	medium-sized	.	CASSLRDSGRNEQFF	TGTGCCAGCAGCTTACGTGATAGCGGCCGCAATGAGCAGTTCTTC
TRBJ1-2	TRBV20-1	medium-sized	.	CSAQAPGYGYTF	TGCAGTGCCCAGGCGCCTGGCTATGGCTACACCTTC
TRBJ2-3	TRBV29-1	.	TRBD2	CSVTSGRADTQYF	TGCAGCGTCACTAGCGGGAGAGCAGATACGCAGTATTTT
TRBJ2-5	TRBV6-6	large	.	CASSYQAQETQYF	TGTGCCAGCAGTTACCAGGCACAAGAGACCCAGTACTTC
TRBJ1-1	TRBV27	medium-sized	TRBD1	CASSLDRRANTEAFF	TGTGCCAGCAGTCTGGACAGGAGGGCTAACACTGAAGCTTTCTTT
TRBJ2-7	TRBV28	.	TRBD2	CASSLPTSGAYEQYF	TGTGCCAGCAGTTTACCTACTAGCGGGGCCTACGAGCAGTACTTC
TRBJ2-5	TRBV2	medium-sized	TRBD1	CASSLTGKETQYF	TGTGCCAGCAGTTTGACAGGGAAAGAGACCCAGTACTTC
TRBJ2-3	TRBV7-2	.	.	CASGEPTPDTQYF	TGTGCCAGCGGAGAACCCACGCCAGATACGCAGTATTTT
TRBJ2-7	TRBV28	medium-sized	TRBD1	CAIGTTGTYEQYF	TGTGCGATTGGAACGACAGGGACCTACGAGCAGTACTTC
TRBJ2-1	TRBV7-7	.	TRBD2	CASSVSGTSYEQFF	TGTGCTAGCAGCGTCTCCGGGACTAGCTATGAGCAGTTCTTC
TRBJ2-1	TRBV4-1	medium-sized	.	CASSPGRSSYNEQFF	TGCGCCAGCAGCCCGGGACGAAGCTCCTACAATGAGCAGTTCTTC
TRBJ2-5	TRBV19	.	.	CASSITAVQETQYF	TGTGCCAGTAGTATAACGGCAGTCCAAGAGACCCAGTACTTC
TRBJ2-5	TRBV5-1	.	.	CASSWGEFQETQYF	TGCGCCAGCAGCTGGGGAGAATTCCAAGAGACCCAGTACTTC
TRBJ2-1	TRBV7-6	many	TRBD2	CASSLLAGWKASEQFF	TGTGCCAGCAGCTTACTAGCGGGATGGAAAGCGAGTGAGCAGTTCTTC
TRBJ2-5	TRBV27	.	TRBD1	CASSPRQGIETQYF	TGTGCCAGCAGTCCCAGACAGGGCATAGAGACCCAGTACTTC
TRBJ1-1	TRBV3-1	.	.	CASSQSQGLNTEAFF	TGTGCCAGCAGCCAGTCCCAGGGACTGAACACTGAAGCTTTCTTT
TRBJ2-7	TRBV3-1	few	TRBD2	CASSQGGGSFSYEQYF	TGTGCCAGCAGCCAAGGTGGCGGGAGCTTCTCCTACGAGCAGTACTTC
TRBJ1-1	TRBV12-3/TRBV12-4	.	TRBD1	CASSFTGDTEAFF	TGTGCCAGCAGTTTTACAGGGGATACTGAAGCTTTCTTT
TRBJ2-1	TRBV7-2	medium-sized	TRBD2	CASSSGTSGIYEQFF	TGTGCCAGCAGCAGCGGGACTAGCGGGATCTATGAGCAGTTCTTC
TRBJ2-5	TRBV20-1	many	.	CSARSLGAVQETQYF	TGCAGTGCTAGATCCCTTGGCGCCGTCCAAGAGACCCAGTACTTC
TRBJ1-6	TRBV5-1	many	.	CASSGDSSYNSPLHF	TGCGCCAGCAGCGGTGACAGCTCCTATAATTCACCCCTCCACTTT
TRBJ2-3	TRBV3-1	medium-sized	TRBD2	CASRASGITDTQYF	TGTGCCAGCCGGGCTAGCGGGATCACAGATACGCAGTATTTT
TRBJ2-7	TRBV18	.	.	CASSPFPDYEQYF	TGTGCCAGCTCACCGTTTCCTGACTACGAGCAGTACTTC
TRBJ2-4	TRBV20-1	.	.	CSARDDLAKNIQYF	TGCAGTGCTAGAGATGATCTAGCCAAAAACATTCAGTACTTC
TRBJ2-1	TRBV7-9	medium-sized	TRBD2	CASSLWGLAGNNEQFF	TGTGCCAGCAGCTTATGGGGCCTAGCGGGAAACAATGAGCAGTTCTTC
TRBJ2-7	TRBV11-2	few	.	CASSPRFVYEQYF	TGTGCCAGCAGCCCGCGTTTTGTCTACGAGCAGTACTTC
TRBJ1-6	TRBV12-5	many	.	CASGSGDPNSPLHF	TGTGCTAGTGGTTCAGGGGACCCAAATTCACCCCTCCACTTT
TRBJ1-1	TRBV18	medium-sized	TRBD1	CASSPRGGKNTEAFF	TGTGCCAGCTCACCAAGAGGGGGCAAAAACACTGAAGCTTTCTTT
TRBJ2-1	TRBV5-1	.	.	CASSLATNNEQFF	TGCGCCAGCAGCTTGGCCACCAACAATGAGCAGTTCTTC
TRBJ1-4	TRBV29-1	medium-sized	.	CSVRRQGTNEKLFF	TGCAGCGTTCGGAGGCAGGGCACTAATGAAAAACTGTTTTTT
TRBJ2-7	TRBV28	few	.	CASSNSYEQYF	TGTGCCAGCAGTAACTCCTACGAGCAGTACTTC
TRBJ1-5	TRBV28	medium-sized	TRBD1	CASSSDRTTNQPQHF	TGTGCCAGCAGTTCGGACAGGACCACCAATCAGCCCCAGCATTTT
TRBJ2-2	TRBV7-3	medium-sized	.	CASGRYTGELFF	TGTGCCAGCGGACGGTACACCGGGGAGCTGTTTTTT
TRBJ2-1	TRBV10-3	.	.	CATSTDYNEQFF	TGTGCCACCTCGACAGACTACAATGAGCAGTTCTTC
TRBJ2-1	TRBV7-8	.	.	CASSPLDEQFF	TGTGCCAGCAGCCCCTTGGATGAGCAGTTCTTC
TRBJ2-7	TRBV19	.	.	CASSMGVGEQYF	TGTGCCAGTAGTATGGGGGTTGGGGAGCAGTACTTC
TRBJ2-2	TRBV5-6	.	TRBD1	CASSRMGQGVYTGELFF	TGTGCCAGCAGCCGGATGGGACAGGGGGTTTACACCGGGGAGCTGTTTTTT
TRBJ2-7	TRBV5-5	few	TRBD1	CASRRDSNYEQYF	TGTGCCAGCAGACGGGACAGCAACTACGAGCAGTACTTC
TRBJ2-7	TRBV3-1	few	.	CASSQARGVLDEQYF	TGTGCCAGCAGCCAGGCGAGGGGGGTTTTGGACGAGCAGTACTTC
TRBJ2-7	TRBV2	.	.	CASSEFPDSFYEQYF	TGTGCCAGCAGTGAATTCCCGGACAGCTTCTACGAGCAGTACTTC
TRBJ2-1	TRBV12-3/TRBV12-4	.	TRBD2	CASRGLAGRNEQFF	TGTGCCAGCAGGGGACTAGCGGGAAGGAATGAGCAGTTCTTC
TRBJ2-7	TRBV5-1	.	TRBD2	CASSLGGSGSYEQYF	TGCGCCAGCAGCTTGGGGGGCAGCGGGAGCTACGAGCAGTACTTC
TRBJ2-5	TRBV7-9	few	.	CASSLGTLQETQYF	TGTGCCAGCAGCTTAGGGACACTCCAAGAGACCCAGTACTTC
TRBJ2-2	TRBV20-1	medium-sized	TRBD2	CSARGSGNIGELFF	TGCAGTGCTAGGGGTAGCGGGAACATCGGGGAGCTGTTTTTT
TRBJ2-7	TRBV4-1	medium-sized	TRBD1	CASSLSEDRAYEQYF	TGCGCCAGCAGCTTATCGGAGGACAGGGCGTACGAGCAGTACTTC
TRBJ2-7	TRBV28	medium-sized	TRBD2	CASSSAGLEIFYEQYF	TGTGCCAGCAGCTCTGCGGGACTAGAGATTTTCTACGAGCAGTACTTC
TRBJ2-2	TRBV11-2	many	TRBD2	CASSLAGTLNTGELFF	TGTGCCAGCAGCCTAGCGGGAACATTGAACACCGGGGAGCTGTTTTTT
TRBJ1-5	TRBV6-2/TRBV6-3	many	.	CASSWTDVLNQPQHF	TGTGCCAGCAGTTGGACAGACGTTTTAAATCAGCCCCAGCATTTT